These 19 T cell receptor beta chains originate from one sample sequenced in a study of blood T cell repertoires in COVID-19. Here immunoSEQ multiplex PCR was the method, and the copy in TCRdb shows in-frame clones only, minus some. The repertoire includes 440,000 or so clones, 89% of them detected once, and roughly 1.4% sits in the top ten. Sequences were obtained from peripheral blood. These receptor sequences come from a middle-aged woman with COVID-19, enrolled during active disease.

J is TRBJ1-6 and V is TRBV7-8; TRBD1 is a possible D gene (6 bases). In germline, CDR1 is SGHVS, CDR2 FQNEAQ. This CDR3 is 16 amino acids long. Trimming left V 3 bases short and J 19 bases short, with 28 bases between. The CDR3 protein is CASSFTSGQGLRNLHF. The DNA for the CDR3 is TGTGCCAGCAGCTTCACCTCCGGGCAGGGGCTTCGTAATTTGCACTTT.

Note on this clone: Within the sample, other DNA sequences also encode this same CDR3. This chain connects TRBV5-1 to TRBJ2-5, with 11 bases matching TRBD2. V dropped 0 bases and J dropped 2; count of bases not matched to a gene: 0. This CDR3 region has 15 residues. The germline gives CDR1 SGHRS, CDR2 YFSETQ. The CDR3 here is CASSLGLAGQETQYF. The CDR3 DNA sequence: TGCGCCAGCAGCTTGGGACTAGCGGGACAAGAGACCCAGTACTTC.

The chain employs TRBV9 and TRBJ2-2; D is perhaps TRBD2 (6 bases). V was shortened by 0 bases and J by 7 bases, with 13 bases between the two germline ends. The germline CDR1 and CDR2 sequences are SGDLS and YYNGEE. This CDR3 region has 15 residues. CDR3 protein: CASSVATSGVGELFF. DNA for the CDR3: TGTGCCAGCAGCGTAGCTACGTCGGGGGTCGGGGAGCTGTTTTTT.

The gene calls are TRBV4-1 and TRBJ2-1, with 13 positions matching TRBD2. V was clipped by 1 base and J by 8 bases; unmatched bases: 5. Germline assignment: CDR1 MGHRA and CDR2 YSYEKL. The CDR3 contains 16 residues. The CDR3 loop is CASSQGRLAGGYEQFF. The CDR3 DNA reads TGCGCCAGCAGCCAAGGCAGACTAGCGGGAGGTTATGAGCAGTTCTTC.

The chain recombines TRBV4-1 with TRBJ1-2; D is possibly TRBD1 (5 bases). Trimming stripped 0 bases from V and 7 bases from J, with 21 bases between. The CDR3 length is 17 residues. In germline, CDR1 is MGHRA, CDR2 YSYEKL. The CDR3 nucleotides are TGCGCCAGCAGCCAAGATCTAAGGGGAGGGTACTTGGGTGGCTACACCTTC. As protein: CASSQDLRGGYLGGYTF.

The CDR3 protein is CATRYDTYNEQFF. CDR3 DNA sequence: TGTGCCACCCGGTACGACACCTACAATGAGCAGTTCTTC. The chain uses TRBV19 and TRBJ2-1; D is ambiguous. Germline V gene sequence: CDR1 LNHDA, CDR2 SQIVND (reference sequence). The V end was cut by 10 bases, the J end by 2 bases, with 12 bases between. This CDR3 is 13 amino acids long.

CDR3 region: CASTEGSAGLETQYF. The CDR3, as DNA: TGTGCCAGCACAGAGGGTAGCGCGGGTTTGGAGACCCAGTACTTC. This sequence joins TRBV6-5 and TRBJ2-5; a weak D match, TRBD2 (5 bases). The V gene lost 7 bases and the J gene lost 5 bases, with 20 bases spanning the gap. Germline loops: CDR1 MNHEY, CDR2 SVGAGI. This CDR3 spans 15 amino acids.

The J gene is TRBJ2-7, the V gene TRBV6-2 or TRBV6-3, with 14 bases fitting TRBD2. Germline V gene sequence: CDR1 MNHEY, CDR2 SVGEGT. With V trimmed by 1 base and J by 6 bases, 11 bases remained unmatched. The CDR3 totals 18 residues. CDR3 sequence (DNA): TGTGCCAGCAGTTACTTCATGACTAGCGGGAGGGTTCGTCGCGAGCAGTACTTC. Translating it yields CASSYFMTSGRVRREQYF.

V gene TRBV6-5 combines with J gene TRBJ1-6; D may be TRBD1 (6 bases). This CDR3 contains 15 residues. V gave up 6 bases and J gave up 9 bases, with 18 bases separating them. Germline-derived CDR1 and CDR2 are MNHEY and SVGAGI. CDR3 loop: CASRPSQGEASPLHF. Here the CDR3 DNA reads TGTGCCAGCAGGCCGTCACAGGGAGAGGCTTCACCCCTCCACTTT.

V usage is TRBV9 and J usage is TRBJ1-6; D is undetermined. V was trimmed by 4 bases and J by 7 bases, leaving 9 bases between them. This CDR3 has 13 amino acids. Germline loops: CDR1 SGDLS, CDR2 YYNGEE. CDR3 sequence (DNA): TGTGCCAGCAGCCCAGTGGTGAATTCACCCCTCCACTTT. Its protein product is CASSPVVNSPLHF.

The chain combines TRBV7-3 with TRBJ2-1; 7 nucleotides align to TRBD1. Germline assignment: CDR1 SGHTA and CDR2 FQGTGA. The CDR3 has 14 residues. V shed 6 bases and J 4 bases; nucleotides not matched to a gene: 6. CDR3 protein: CASSLGTVYNEQFF. DNA of the CDR3: TGTGCCAGCAGTCTCGGGACAGTATACAATGAGCAGTTCTTC.

The chain uses TRBV5-4 and TRBJ2-1; 10 bases align to TRBD2. CDR3 length equals 16 residues. Germline-derived CDR1 and CDR2 are SGHNT and YYREEE (reference sequence). The V and J ends lost 3 bases and 2 bases, in that order; junction bases with no gene match: 5. CDR3 in amino acids: CASSYPSGRAYNEQFF. The DNA of the CDR3 is TGTGCCAGCAGCTACCCGAGCGGGAGGGCCTACAATGAGCAGTTCTTC.

The J gene is TRBJ2-1, the V gene TRBV25-1; a possible D gene is TRBD1 (7 bases). This CDR3 is built from 18 residues. The V end was cut by 6 bases, the J end by 5 bases, with 26 bases between. The germline CDR1 and CDR2 sequences are MGHDK and SYGVNS. CDR3 protein: CASSEGQPGGYRDNEQFF. The CDR3 DNA is TGTGCCAGCAGCGAGGGACAGCCCGGGGGTTATAGAGACAATGAGCAGTTCTTC.

The chain combines TRBV2 with TRBJ2-1; 7 nucleotides agree with TRBD2. The CDR3 consists of 15 residues. Germline CDR1 and CDR2: SNHLY and FYNNEI. Trimming took 5 bases from V and 5 from J; bases not matched to a gene: 9. CDR3 DNA sequence: TGTGCCAGCAGTAAATCAGCGGGGTCTAACAATGAGCAGTTCTTC. Translated, it gives CASSKSAGSNNEQFF.

The chain combines TRBV6-5 with TRBJ2-1; 7 nucleotides match TRBD1. Looked up from germline, CDR1 is MNHEY and CDR2 is SVGAGI. V was clipped by 2 bases and J by 6 bases; unmatched bases: 7. The CDR3 loop spans 15 amino acids. The CDR3, as DNA: TGTGCCAGCAGTTACGAGGGGGCTCATACCAATGAGCAGTTCTTC. Translated, it gives CASSYEGAHTNEQFF.

This clone was seen once. The chain has TRBV3-1 (or the pseudogene TRBV3-2) and TRBJ1-1, with D possibly matching TRBD1 (5 bases). Germline-derived CDR1 and CDR2 are LGHDT and YNNKEL (reference sequence). The CDR3 runs 15 residues. Trimming removed 0 bases at V and 5 bases at J, with 13 bases between. Here the CDR3 reads CASSQERRGGTEAFF. Written as DNA, the CDR3 is TGTGCCAGCAGCCAAGAAAGAAGGGGAGGGACTGAAGCTTTCTTT.

V is TRBV6-2 or TRBV6-3 and J is TRBJ2-1; possibly TRBD2 for D (6 bases). V was shortened by 0 bases and J by 12 bases, with 15 bases between the two germline ends. This CDR3 comprises 14 residues. In germline, CDR1 is MNHEY, CDR2 SVGEGT. CDR3 in amino acids: CASSYSNSGAGQFF. In DNA, the CDR3 is TGTGCCAGCAGTTACTCAAATTCGGGAGCGGGGCAGTTCTTC.

The rearrangement uses TRBV7-9 and TRBJ2-2; the D is unclear. Trimming stripped 5 bases from V and 1 base from J, with 11 bases between. Germline V lookup: CDR1 SEHNR, CDR2 FQNEAQ (reference sequence). The CDR3 contains 15 residues. CDR3 DNA: TGTGCCAGCAGCCCAATGTCCGGGAACACCGGGGAGCTGTTTTTT. This gives the protein CASSPMSGNTGELFF.

V gene TRBV19 combines with J gene TRBJ1-3; D gene uncertain. Germline V lookup: CDR1 LNHDA, CDR2 SQIVND (reference sequence). Between the trimmed V and J ends, which lost 5 bases and 4 bases, there was a span of 18 bases. The CDR3 contains 16 residues. CDR3 coding DNA: TGTGCCAGTAGTCCTCTGGTTGCAGGAGGCGGAAACACCATATATTTT. It is translated as CASSPLVAGGGNTIYF.